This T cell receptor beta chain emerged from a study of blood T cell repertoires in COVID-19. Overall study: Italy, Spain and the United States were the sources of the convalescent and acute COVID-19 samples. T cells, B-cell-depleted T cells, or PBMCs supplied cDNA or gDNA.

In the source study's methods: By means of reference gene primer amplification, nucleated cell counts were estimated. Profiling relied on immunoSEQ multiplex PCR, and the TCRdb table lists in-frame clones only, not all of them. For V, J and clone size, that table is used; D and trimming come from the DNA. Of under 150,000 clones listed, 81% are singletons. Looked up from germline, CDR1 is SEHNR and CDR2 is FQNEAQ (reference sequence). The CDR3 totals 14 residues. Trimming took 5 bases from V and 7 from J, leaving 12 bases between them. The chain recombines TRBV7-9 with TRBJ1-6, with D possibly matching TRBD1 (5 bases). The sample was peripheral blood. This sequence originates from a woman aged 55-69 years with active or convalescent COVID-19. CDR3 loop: CASSIEGSNSPLHF. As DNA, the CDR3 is TGTGCCAGCAGCATAGAGGGGTCCAATTCACCCCTCCACTTT.